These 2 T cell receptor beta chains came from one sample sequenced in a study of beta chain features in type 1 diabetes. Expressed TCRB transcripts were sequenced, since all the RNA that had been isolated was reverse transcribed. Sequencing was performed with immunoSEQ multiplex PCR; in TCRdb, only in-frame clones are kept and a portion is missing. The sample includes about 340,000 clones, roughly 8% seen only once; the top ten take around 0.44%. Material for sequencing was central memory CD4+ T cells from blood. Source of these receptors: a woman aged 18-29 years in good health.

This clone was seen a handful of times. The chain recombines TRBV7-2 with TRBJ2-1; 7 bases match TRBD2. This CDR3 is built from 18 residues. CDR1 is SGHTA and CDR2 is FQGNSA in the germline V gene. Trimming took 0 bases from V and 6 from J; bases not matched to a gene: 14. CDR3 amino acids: CASSLAWLSGGSGNEQFF. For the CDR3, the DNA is TGTGCCAGCAGCTTAGCGTGGCTTAGCGGCGGGAGTGGCAATGAGCAGTTCTTC.

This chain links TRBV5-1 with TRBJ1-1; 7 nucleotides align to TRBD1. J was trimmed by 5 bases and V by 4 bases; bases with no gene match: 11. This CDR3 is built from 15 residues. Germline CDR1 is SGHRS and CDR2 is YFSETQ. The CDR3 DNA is TGCGCCAGCAGCACCCACAGGGGTGGGCAAACTGAAGCTTTCTTT. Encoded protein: CASSTHRGGQTEAFF.